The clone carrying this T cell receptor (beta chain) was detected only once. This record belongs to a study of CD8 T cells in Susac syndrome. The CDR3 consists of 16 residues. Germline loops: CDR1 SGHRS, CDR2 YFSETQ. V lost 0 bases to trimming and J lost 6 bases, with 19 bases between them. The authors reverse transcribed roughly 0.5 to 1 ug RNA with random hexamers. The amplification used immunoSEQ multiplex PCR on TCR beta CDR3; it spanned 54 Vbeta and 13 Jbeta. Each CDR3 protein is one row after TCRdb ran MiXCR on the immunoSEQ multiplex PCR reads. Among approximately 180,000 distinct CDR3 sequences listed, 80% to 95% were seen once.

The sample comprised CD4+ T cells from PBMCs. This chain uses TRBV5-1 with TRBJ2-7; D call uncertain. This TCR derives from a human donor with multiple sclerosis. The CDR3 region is CASSLDSAHLSSEQYF. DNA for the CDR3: TGCGCCAGCAGCTTGGATTCCGCTCACCTCAGCTCCGAGCAGTACTTC.